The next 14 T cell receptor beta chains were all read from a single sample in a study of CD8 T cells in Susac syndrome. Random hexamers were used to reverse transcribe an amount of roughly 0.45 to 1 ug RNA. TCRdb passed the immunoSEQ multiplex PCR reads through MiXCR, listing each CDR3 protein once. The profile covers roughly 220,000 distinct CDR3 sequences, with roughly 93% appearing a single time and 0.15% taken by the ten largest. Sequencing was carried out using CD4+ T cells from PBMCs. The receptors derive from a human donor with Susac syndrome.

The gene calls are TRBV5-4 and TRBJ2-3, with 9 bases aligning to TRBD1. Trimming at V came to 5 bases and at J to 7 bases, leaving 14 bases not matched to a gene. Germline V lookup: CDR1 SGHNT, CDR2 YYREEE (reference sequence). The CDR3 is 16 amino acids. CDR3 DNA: TGTGCCAGCAGGTACATGGGACAGGGAAGATCAAATACGCAGTATTTT. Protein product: CASRYMGQGRSNTQYF. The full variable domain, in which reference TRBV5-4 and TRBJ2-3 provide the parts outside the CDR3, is ETGVTQSPTHLIKTRGQQVTLRCSSQSGHNTVSWYQQALGQGPQFIFQYYREEENGRGNFPPRFSGLQFPNYSSELNVNALELDDSALYLCASRYMGQGRSNTQYFGPGTRLTVL.

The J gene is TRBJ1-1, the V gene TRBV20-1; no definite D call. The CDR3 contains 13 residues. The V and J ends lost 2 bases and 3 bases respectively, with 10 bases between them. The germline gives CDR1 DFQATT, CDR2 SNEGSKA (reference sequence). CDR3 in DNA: TGCAGTGCTAGACGGGCGGCAGACACTGAAGCTTTCTTT. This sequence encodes CSARRAADTEAFF.

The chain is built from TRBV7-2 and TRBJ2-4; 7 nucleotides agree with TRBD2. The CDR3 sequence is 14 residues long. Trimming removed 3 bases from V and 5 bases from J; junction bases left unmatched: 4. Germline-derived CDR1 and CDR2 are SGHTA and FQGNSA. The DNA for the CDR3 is TGTGCCAGCAGCTTGGGAGGGGCCGAAAACATTCAGTACTTC. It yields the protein CASSLGGAENIQYF.

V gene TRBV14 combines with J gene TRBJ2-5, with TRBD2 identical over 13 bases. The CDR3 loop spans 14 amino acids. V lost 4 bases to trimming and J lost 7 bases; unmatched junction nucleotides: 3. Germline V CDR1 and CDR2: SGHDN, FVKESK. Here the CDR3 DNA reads TGTGCCAGCAGCCTGACTAGCGGGGGGAGGACCCAGTACTTC. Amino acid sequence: CASSLTSGGRTQYF.

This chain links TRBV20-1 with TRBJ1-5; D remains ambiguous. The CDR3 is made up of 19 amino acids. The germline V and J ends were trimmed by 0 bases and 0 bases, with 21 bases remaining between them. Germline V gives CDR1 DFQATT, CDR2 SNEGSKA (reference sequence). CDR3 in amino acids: CSARDRKGLSGYSNQPQHF. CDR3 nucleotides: TGCAGTGCTAGAGATCGTAAGGGTTTGAGTGGATATAGCAATCAGCCCCAGCATTTT.

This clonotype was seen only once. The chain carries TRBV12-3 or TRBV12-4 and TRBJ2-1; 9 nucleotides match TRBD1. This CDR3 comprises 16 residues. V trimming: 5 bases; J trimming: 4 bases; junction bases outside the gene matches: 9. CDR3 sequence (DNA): TGTGCCAGCAGTCTCCTTATAGGGACAGGGTACAATGAGCAGTTCTTC. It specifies CASSLLIGTGYNEQFF.

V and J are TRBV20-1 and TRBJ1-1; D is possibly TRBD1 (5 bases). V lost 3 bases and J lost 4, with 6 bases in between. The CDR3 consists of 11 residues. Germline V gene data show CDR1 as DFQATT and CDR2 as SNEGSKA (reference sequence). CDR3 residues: CSARGPTEAFF. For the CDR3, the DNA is TGCAGTGCTAGGGGGCCCACTGAAGCTTTCTTT.

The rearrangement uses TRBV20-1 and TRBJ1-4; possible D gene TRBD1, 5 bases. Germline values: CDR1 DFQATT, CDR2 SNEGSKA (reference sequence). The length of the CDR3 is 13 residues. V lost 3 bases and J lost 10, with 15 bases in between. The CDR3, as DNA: TGCAGTGCTAGTTCGACAGCTCGGCGAAAACTGTTTTTT. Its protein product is CSASSTARRKLFF.

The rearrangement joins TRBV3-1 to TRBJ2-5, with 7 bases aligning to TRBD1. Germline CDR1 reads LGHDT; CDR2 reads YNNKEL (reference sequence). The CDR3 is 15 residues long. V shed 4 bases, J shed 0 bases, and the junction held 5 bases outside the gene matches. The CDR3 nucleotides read TGTGCCAGCAGCCGACAGGGCGGGTACCAAGAGACCCAGTACTTC. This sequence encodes CASSRQGGYQETQYF.

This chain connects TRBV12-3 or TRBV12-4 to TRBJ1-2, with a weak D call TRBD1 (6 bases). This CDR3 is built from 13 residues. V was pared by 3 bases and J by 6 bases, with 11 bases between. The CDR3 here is CASSFEQGHGYTF. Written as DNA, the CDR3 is TGTGCCAGCAGTTTTGAACAGGGTCATGGCTACACCTTC.

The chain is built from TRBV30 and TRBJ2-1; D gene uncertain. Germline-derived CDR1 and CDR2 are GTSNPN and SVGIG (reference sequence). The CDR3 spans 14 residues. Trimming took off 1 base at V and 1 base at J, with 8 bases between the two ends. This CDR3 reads CAWSGVLSYNEQFF. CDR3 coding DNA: TGTGCCTGGAGTGGGGTACTTTCCTACAATGAGCAGTTCTTC.

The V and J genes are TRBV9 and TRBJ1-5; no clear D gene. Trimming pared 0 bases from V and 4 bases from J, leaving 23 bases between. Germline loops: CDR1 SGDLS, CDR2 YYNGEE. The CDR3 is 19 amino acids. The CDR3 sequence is CASSVVTSLGARVNQPQHF. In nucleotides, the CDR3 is TGTGCCAGCAGCGTAGTTACGTCCTTGGGCGCGCGGGTAAATCAGCCCCAGCATTTT.

CDR3 nucleotide sequence: TGCAGCGTTGTAACCGGGACAGGGTATGAAAAACTGTTTTTT. Its translation is CSVVTGTGYEKLFF. The chain has TRBV29-1 and TRBJ1-4; TRBD1 matches at 9 bases. The germline CDR1 and CDR2 sequences are SQVTM and ANQGSEA. J lost 6 bases, V lost 4 bases, and 6 bases had no gene match. The CDR3 has 14 amino acids.

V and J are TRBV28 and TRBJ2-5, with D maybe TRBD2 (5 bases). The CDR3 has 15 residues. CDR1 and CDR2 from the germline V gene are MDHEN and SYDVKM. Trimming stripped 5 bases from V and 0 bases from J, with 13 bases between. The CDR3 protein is CASSLRTGYQETQYF. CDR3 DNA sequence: TGTGCCAGCAGTCTCCGGACTGGGTACCAAGAGACCCAGTACTTC.